This T cell receptor (beta chain) is drawn from a study of CD8 T cells in Susac syndrome. Age- and sex-matched healthy donors served as the control group. The CDR3 runs 9 residues. Germline V lookup: CDR1 MNHEY, CDR2 SMNVEV (reference sequence). V shed 6 bases and J shed 16 bases, with 10 bases lying between them. Reverse transcription used 0.5 to 1 ug RNA and random hexamers. The TCR beta CDR3 was amplified by immunoSEQ multiplex PCR across 54 Vbeta, 13 Jbeta. One entry per CDR3 protein results from TCRdb running MiXCR on the immunoSEQ multiplex PCR reads. This table holds around 200,000 distinct CDR3 sequences, 85% to 95% found once.

The sequencing input was CD4+ T cells from PBMCs. The chain carries TRBV27 and TRBJ2-1; D gene ambiguous. The source of this sequence is a human donor in good health. CDR3 amino acids: CASRITEFF. For the CDR3, the DNA is TGTGCCAGCAGGATTACGGAATTCTTC.